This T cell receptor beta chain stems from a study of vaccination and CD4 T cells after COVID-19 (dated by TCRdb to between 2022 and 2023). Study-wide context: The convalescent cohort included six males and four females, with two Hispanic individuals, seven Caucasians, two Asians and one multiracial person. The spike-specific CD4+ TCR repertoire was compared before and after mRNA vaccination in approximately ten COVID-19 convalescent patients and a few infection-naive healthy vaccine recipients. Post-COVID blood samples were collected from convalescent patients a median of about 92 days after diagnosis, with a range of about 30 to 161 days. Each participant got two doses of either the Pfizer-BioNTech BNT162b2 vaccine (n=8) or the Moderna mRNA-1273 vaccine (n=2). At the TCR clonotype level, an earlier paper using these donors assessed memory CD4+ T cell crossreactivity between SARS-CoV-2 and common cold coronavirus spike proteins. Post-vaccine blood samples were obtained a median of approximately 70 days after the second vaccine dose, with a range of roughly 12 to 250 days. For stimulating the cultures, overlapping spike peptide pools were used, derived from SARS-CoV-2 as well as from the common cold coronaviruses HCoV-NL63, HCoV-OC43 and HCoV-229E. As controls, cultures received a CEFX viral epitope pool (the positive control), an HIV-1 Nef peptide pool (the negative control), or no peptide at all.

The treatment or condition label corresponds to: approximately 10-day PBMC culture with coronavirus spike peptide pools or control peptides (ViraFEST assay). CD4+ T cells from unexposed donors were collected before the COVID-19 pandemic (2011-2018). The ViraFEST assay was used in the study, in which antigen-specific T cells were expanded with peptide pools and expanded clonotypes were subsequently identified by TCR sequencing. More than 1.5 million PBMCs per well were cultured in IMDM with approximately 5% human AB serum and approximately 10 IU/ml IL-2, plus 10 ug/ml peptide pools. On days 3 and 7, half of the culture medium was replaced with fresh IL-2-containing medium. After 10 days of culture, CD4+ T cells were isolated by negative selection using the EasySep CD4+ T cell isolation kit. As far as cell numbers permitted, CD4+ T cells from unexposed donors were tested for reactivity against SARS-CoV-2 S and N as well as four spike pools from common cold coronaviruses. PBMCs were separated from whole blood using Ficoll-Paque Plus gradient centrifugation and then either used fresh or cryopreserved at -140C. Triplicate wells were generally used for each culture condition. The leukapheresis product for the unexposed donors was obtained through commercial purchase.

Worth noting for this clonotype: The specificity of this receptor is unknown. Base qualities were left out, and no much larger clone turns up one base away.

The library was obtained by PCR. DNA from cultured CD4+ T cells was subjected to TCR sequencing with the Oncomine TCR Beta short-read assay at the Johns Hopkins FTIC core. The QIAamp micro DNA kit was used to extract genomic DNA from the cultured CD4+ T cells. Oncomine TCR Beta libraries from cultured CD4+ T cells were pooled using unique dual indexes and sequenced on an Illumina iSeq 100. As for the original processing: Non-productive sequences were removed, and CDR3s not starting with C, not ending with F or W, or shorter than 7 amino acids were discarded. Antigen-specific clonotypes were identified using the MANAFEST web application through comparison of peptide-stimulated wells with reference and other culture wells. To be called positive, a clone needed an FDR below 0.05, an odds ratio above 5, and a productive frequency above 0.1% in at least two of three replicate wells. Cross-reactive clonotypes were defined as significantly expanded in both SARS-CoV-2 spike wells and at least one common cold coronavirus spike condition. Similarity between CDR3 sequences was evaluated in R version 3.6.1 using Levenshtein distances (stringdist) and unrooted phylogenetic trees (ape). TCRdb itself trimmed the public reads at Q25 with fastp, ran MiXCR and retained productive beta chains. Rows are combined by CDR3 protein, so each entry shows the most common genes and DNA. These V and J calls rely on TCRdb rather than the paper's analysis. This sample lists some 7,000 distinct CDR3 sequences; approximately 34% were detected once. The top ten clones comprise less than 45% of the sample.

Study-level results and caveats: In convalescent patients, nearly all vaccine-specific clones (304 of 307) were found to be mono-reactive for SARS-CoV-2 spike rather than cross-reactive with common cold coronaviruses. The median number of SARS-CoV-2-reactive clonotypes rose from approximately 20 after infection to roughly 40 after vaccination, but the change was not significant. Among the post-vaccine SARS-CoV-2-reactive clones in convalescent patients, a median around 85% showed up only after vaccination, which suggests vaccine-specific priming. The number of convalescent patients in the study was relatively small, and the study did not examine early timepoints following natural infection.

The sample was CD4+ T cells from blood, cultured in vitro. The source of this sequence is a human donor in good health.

CDR3 region: CASSNGGSGILDTQYF. The DNA sequence is given as TGTGCCAGCTCGAACGGGGGTAGCGGGATATTGGATACGCAGTATTTT. This chain joins TRBV6-1 to TRBJ2-3; 8 nucleotides in the junction match TRBD2. CDR3 length: 16 amino acids, cysteine to phenylalanine. The DNA shown is the 48-base CDR3, in frame from base 1. Ends trimmed: V by 8 bases, J by 6 bases; bases unmatched to a gene: 16. In the germline V gene, CDR1 corresponds to MNHNS and CDR2 to SASEGT.